What follows describes a single TCR beta chain. Its antigen remains unknown. Additional DNA sequences in this sample encode the identical CDR3. The sample is drawn from a study of T cells in tumors after PD-1 blockade. Study in general: No patient had prior checkpoint blockade, systemic immunosuppression, or radiotherapy within 4 weeks. During anti-PD-1 treatment, some patients continued daily vismodegib 150 mg. Each patient got pembrolizumab 200 mg every 3 weeks or cemiplimab 350 mg every 2 weeks. Study-level findings and limits: Peripheral recruitment is suggested, as some novel exhausted tumor clones were in pre-treatment blood.

Trimming took off 1 base at V and 3 bases at J, with 7 bases between the two ends. The CDR3 extends over 13 amino acids. Germline V lookup: CDR1 SGHTA, CDR2 FQGNSA. The protocol was immunoSEQ multiplex PCR, while the TCRdb copy is restricted to in-frame clones and leaves out a portion. This table has approximately 48,000 clones, approximately 81% appearing once. The chain couples TRBV7-2 to TRBJ2-7, with a weak D call TRBD1 (5 bases). The sequence was obtained from a human donor with basal cell carcinoma. Material: PBMCs, obtained before anti-PD-1 treatment. CDR3 bases: TGTGCCAGCAGCTTAGACAGGATCTACGAGCAGTACTTC. This sequence encodes CASSLDRIYEQYF.